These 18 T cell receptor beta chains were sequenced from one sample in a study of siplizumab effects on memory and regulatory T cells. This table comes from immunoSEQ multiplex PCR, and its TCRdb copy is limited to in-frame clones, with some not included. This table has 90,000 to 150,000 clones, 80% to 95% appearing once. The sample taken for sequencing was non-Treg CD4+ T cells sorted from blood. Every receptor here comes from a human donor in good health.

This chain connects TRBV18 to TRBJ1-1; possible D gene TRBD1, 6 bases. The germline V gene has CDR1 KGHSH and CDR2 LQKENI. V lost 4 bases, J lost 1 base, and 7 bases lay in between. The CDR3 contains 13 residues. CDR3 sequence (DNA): TGTGCCAGCTCACAGGGACAGAACACTGAAGCTTTCTTT. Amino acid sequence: CASSQGQNTEAFF. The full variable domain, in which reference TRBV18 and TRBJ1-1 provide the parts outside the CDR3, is NAGVMQNPRHLVRRRGQEARLRCSPMKGHSHVYWYRQLPEEGLKFMVYLQKENIIDESGMPKERFSAEFPKEGPSILRIQQVVRGDSAAYFCASSQGQNTEAFFGQGTRLTVV.

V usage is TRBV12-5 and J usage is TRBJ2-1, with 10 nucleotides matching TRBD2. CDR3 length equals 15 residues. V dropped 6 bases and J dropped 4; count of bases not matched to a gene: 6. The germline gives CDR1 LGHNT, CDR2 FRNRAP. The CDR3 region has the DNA TGTGCTAGTGGCCTTGGACTAGCGGAGTACAATGAGCAGTTCTTC. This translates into CASGLGLAEYNEQFF.

The CDR3 DNA follows: TGTGCCATCAGTGAAGCCGGGACAGGGCTTCACATCTATACGCAGTATTTT. It codes for CAISEAGTGLHIYTQYF. The genes are TRBV10-3 and TRBJ2-3; TRBD1 matches at 9 bases. Germline CDR1 ENHRY, CDR2 SYGVKD. V was clipped by 3 bases and J by 7 bases; unmatched bases: 14. The CDR3 consists of 17 residues.

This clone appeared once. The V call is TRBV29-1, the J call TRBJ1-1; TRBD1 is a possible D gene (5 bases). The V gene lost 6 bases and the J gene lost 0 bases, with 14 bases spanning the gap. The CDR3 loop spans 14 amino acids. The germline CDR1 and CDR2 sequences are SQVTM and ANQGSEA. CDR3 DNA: TGCAGCGTCAGGCCGGGGGGGTTGAACACTGAAGCTTTCTTT. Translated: CSVRPGGLNTEAFF.

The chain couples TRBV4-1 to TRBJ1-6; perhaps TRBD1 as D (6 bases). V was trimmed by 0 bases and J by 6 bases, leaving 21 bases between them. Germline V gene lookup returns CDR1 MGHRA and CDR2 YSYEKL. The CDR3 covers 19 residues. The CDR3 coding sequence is TGCGCCAGCAGCCAAGATCGTTACGGCGGCCGAGGGGGTAATTCACCCCTCCACTTT. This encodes CASSQDRYGGRGGNSPLHF.

The CDR3 is CASSPGRGRGPTDTQYF. In nucleotides, the CDR3 is TGTGCCAGCAGCCCCGGGAGGGGGCGGGGGCCCACAGATACGCAGTATTTT. The V call is TRBV28, the J call TRBJ2-3; perhaps TRBD2 as D (8 bases). Germline CDR1 and CDR2: MDHEN and SYDVKM. V was pared by 6 bases and J by 2 bases, with 21 bases between. CDR3 size: 17 residues.

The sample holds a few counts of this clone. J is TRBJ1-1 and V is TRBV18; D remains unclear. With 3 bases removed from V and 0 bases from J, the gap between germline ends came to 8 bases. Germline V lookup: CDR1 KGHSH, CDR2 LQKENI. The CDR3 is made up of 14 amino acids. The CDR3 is CASSPNRLNTEAFF. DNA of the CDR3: TGTGCCAGCTCACCGAACAGACTGAACACTGAAGCTTTCTTT.

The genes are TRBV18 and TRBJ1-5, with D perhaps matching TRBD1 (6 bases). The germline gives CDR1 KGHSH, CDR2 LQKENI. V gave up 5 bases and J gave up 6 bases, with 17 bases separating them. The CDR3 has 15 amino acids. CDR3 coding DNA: TGTGCCAGCTCAACAGGGCGCACCGGGGGTCAGCCCCAGCATTTT. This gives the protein CASSTGRTGGQPQHF. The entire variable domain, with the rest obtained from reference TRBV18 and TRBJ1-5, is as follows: NAGVMQNPRHLVRRRGQEARLRCSPMKGHSHVYWYRQLPEEGLKFMVYLQKENIIDESGMPKERFSAEFPKEGPSILRIQQVVRGDSAAYFCASSTGRTGGQPQHFGDGTRLSIL.

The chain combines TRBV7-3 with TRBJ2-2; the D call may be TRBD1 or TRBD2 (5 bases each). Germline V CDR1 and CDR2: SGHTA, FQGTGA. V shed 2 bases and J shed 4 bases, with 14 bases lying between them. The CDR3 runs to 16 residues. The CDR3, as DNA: TGTGCCAGCAGCTTAGTTGGCGCAGGGAGCACCGGGGAGCTGTTTTTT. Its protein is CASSLVGAGSTGELFF.

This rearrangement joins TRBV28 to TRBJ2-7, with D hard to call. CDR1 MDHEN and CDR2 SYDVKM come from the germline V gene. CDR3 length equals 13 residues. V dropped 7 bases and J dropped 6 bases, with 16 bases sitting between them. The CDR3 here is CASTMDVSGEQYF. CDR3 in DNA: TGTGCCAGCACCATGGATGTTTCGGGCGAGCAGTACTTC.

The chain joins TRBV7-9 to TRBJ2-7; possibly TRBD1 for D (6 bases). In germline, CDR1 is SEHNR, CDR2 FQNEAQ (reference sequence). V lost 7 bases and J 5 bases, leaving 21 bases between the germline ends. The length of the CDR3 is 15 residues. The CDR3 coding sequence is TGTGCCAGCAAGGGGAGCTGGGGGCGGTCTGACGAGCAGTACTTC. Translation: CASKGSWGRSDEQYF.

The CDR3 coding sequence is TGTGCCAGCAGCTTAACTCCCATCAGTAGCAATCAGCCCCAGCATTTT. Its protein product is CASSLTPISSNQPQHF. The chain carries TRBV7-9 and TRBJ1-5; D is unclear. Trimming removed 2 bases from V and 0 bases from J, with 11 bases in between. CDR3 size: 16 residues. The germline V gene has CDR1 SEHNR and CDR2 FQNEAQ (reference sequence).

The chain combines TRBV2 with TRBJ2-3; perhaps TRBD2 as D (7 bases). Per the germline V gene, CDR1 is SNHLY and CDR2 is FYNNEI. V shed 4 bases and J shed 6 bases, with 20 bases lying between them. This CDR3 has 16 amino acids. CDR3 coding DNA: TGTGCCAGCAGTGCACCTTTGTCGGGGGGCAGGGATACGCAGTATTTT. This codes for CASSAPLSGGRDTQYF.

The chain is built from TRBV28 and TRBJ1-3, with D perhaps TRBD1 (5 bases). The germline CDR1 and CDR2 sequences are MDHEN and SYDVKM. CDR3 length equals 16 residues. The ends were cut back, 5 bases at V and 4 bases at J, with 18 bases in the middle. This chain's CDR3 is CASSNTGTAFGNTIYF. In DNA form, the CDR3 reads TGTGCCAGCAGTAACACCGGGACTGCTTTCGGAAACACCATATATTTT.

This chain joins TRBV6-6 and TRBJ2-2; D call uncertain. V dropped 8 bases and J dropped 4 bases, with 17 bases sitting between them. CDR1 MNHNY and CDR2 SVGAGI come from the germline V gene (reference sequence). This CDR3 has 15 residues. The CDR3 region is CASELERLGTGELFF. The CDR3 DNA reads TGTGCCAGCGAGTTGGAGCGACTGGGCACCGGGGAGCTGTTTTTT.

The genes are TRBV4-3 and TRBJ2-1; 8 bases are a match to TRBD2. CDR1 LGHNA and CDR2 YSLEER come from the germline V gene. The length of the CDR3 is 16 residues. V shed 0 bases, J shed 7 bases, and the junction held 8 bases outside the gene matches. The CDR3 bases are TGCGCCAGCAGCCAAGATACCGGGGGGGCAGGGAATGAGCAGTTCTTC. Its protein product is CASSQDTGGAGNEQFF.

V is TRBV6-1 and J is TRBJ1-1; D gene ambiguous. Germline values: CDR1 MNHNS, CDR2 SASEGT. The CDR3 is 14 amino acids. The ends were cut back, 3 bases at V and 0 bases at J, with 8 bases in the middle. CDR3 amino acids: CASSDASMNTEAFF. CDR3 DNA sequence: TGTGCCAGCAGTGATGCTAGCATGAACACTGAAGCTTTCTTT.

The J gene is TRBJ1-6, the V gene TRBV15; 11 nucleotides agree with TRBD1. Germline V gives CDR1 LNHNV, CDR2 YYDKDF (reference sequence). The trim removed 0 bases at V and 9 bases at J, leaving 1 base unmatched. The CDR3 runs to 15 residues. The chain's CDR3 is CATSREGTGGSPLHF. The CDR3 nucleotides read TGTGCCACCAGCAGAGAGGGGACAGGGGGTTCACCCCTCCACTTT.